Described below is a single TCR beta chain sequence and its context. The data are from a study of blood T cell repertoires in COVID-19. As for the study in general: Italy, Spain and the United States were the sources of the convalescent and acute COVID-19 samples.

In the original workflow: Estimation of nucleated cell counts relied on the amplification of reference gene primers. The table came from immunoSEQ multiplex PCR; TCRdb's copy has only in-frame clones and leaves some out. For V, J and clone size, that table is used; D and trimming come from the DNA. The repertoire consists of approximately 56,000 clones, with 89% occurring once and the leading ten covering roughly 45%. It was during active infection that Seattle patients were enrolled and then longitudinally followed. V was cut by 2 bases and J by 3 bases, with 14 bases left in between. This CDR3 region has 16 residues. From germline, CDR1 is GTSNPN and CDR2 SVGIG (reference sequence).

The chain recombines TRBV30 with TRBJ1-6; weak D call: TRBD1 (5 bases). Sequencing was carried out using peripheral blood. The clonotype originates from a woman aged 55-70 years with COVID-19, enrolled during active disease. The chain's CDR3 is CAWSLGRANYNSPLHF. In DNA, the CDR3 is TGTGCCTGGAGTTTAGGCAGGGCAAACTATAATTCACCCCTCCACTTT.